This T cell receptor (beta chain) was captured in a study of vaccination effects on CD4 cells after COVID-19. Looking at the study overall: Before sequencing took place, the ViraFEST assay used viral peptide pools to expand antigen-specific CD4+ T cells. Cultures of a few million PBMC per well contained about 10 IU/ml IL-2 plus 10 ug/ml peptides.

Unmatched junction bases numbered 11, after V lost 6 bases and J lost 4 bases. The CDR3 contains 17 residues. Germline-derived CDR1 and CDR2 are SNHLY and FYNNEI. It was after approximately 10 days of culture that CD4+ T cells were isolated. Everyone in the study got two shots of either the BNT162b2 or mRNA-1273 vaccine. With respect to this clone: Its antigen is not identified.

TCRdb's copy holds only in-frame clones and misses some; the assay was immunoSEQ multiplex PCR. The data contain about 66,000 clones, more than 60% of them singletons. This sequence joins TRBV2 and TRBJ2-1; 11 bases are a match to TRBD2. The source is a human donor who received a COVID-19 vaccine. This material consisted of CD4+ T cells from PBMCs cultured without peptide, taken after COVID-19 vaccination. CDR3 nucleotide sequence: TGTGCCAGCAGGGGACTCATACTAGCGGGGGTTTACAATGAGCAGTTCTTC. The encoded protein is CASRGLILAGVYNEQFF.